A selection of T cell receptor beta chains follows, all from one sample in a study of OX40 agonist ivuxolimab in advanced cancers. TCRdb keeps only in-frame clones here, not all; method: immunoSEQ multiplex PCR. Of some 94,000 clones in the sample, about 96% are singletons; the top ten hold about 2.1%. The starting material was CD4+ or CD8+ T cells sorted from blood, obtained in a trial of the OX40 agonist ivuxolimab. The origin of the receptors is an adult with an advanced solid tumor such as melanoma, head and neck, liver or kidney cancer. Each CDR3 is given with its conserved first and last residue. D genes are given only for firm matches. Clone size is stated in some rows and not others, as once, few, many or a class when expanded.

>TRBV5-6|-|TRBJ2-7|15|TRBD2
CASSLGRESVYEQYF
TGTGCCAGCAGCTTGGGGCGGGAGAGTGTCTACGAGCAGTACTTC
>TRBV11-2|once|TRBJ2-7|13|-
CASSLGRGYEQYF
TGTGCCAGCAGCTTAGGCAGGGGCTACGAGCAGTACTTC
>TRBV10-2|-|TRBJ1-5|14|-
CASSESIGNQPQHF
TGCGCCAGCAGTGAGTCTATTGGCAATCAGCCCCAGCATTTT
>TRBV11-2|-|TRBJ2-7|15|-
CASSLGLGREREQYF
TGTGCCAGCAGCTTAGGTTTAGGCAGAGAGCGCGAGCAGTACTTC
>TRBV4-3|-|TRBJ2-7|16|TRBD1
CASSQDYRGRNYEQYF
TGCGCCAGCAGCCAAGATTACAGGGGGCGTAATTACGAGCAGTACTTC
>TRBV10-2|-|TRBJ1-2|15|-
CASSESWVPNYGYTF
TGCGCCAGCAGTGAGTCATGGGTTCCTAACTATGGCTACACCTTC
>TRBV27|-|TRBJ2-5|15|TRBD2
CASSLYGGNQETQYF
TGTGCCAGCAGTTTATACGGGGGGAACCAAGAGACCCAGTACTTC
>TRBV27|-|TRBJ2-2|16|TRBD2
CASSSLAGEVPGELFF
TGTGCCAGCAGTTCCTTAGCGGGGGAAGTACCCGGGGAGCTGTTTTTT
>TRBV5-5|-|TRBJ2-5|16|-
CASSLESGAAIETQYF
TGTGCCAGCAGCTTGGAATCAGGGGCCGCAATAGAGACCCAGTACTTC
>TRBV6-6|-|TRBJ2-7|16|-
CASSYAQGAKPYEQYF
TGTGCCAGCAGTTACGCACAGGGCGCAAAACCCTACGAGCAGTACTTC
>TRBV18|-|TRBJ2-4|16|TRBD1
CASSPEFGDSENIQYF
TGTGCCAGCTCACCAGAGTTCGGGGACAGTGAAAACATTCAGTACTTC
>TRBV6-5|-|TRBJ1-4|14|-
CASSYGGTNEKLFF
TGTGCCAGCAGTTACGGAGGGACTAATGAAAAACTGTTTTTT
>TRBV2|-|TRBJ2-6|16|-
CASRETASSGANVLTF
TGTGCCAGCAGAGAGACAGCAAGCTCTGGGGCCAACGTCCTGACTTTC
>TRBV7-3|-|TRBJ2-1|15|-
CASSPGTNSYNEQFF
TGTGCCAGCAGCCCCGGGACGAACTCCTACAATGAGCAGTTCTTC
>TRBV9|-|TRBJ1-2|16|TRBD1
CASSVEGQPPHYGYTF
TGTGCCAGCAGCGTAGAGGGACAGCCGCCCCACTATGGCTACACCTTC
>TRBV5-6|-|TRBJ2-5|15|TRBD2
CASSFTSGMQETQYF
TGTGCCAGCAGCTTCACTAGCGGGATGCAAGAGACCCAGTACTTC
>TRBV7-9|-|TRBJ2-1|12|-
CASKGPLNEQFF
TGTGCCAGCAAGGGACCACTCAATGAGCAGTTCTTC
>TRBV27|-|TRBJ2-1|20|TRBD2
CASSFLGTSGPTDSYNEQFF
TGTGCCAGCAGTTTTTTGGGGACTAGCGGACCTACTGATTCCTACAATGAGCAGTTCTTC
>TRBV28|once|TRBJ1-1|14|TRBD1
CASSSQGARAEAFF
TGTGCCAGCAGTTCTCAGGGGGCTAGGGCTGAAGCTTTCTTT
>TRBV30|-|TRBJ2-7|16|-
CAWSVFRGSTTYEQYF
TGTGCCTGGAGTGTATTTCGGGGATCTACAACCTACGAGCAGTACTTC